The 30 T cell receptor beta chains below all came from one sample that was sequenced in a study of OX40 agonist ivuxolimab in advanced cancers. The protocol was immunoSEQ multiplex PCR, while the TCRdb copy is restricted to in-frame clones and leaves out a portion. Found here are about 67,000 clones, 70% to 90% of them singletons; the top ten hold approximately 0.25%. Sequences were derived from CD4+ or CD8+ T cells sorted from blood, sampled in a trial of the OX40 agonist ivuxolimab. The receptor set was obtained from an adult with an advanced solid tumor such as melanoma, head and neck, liver or kidney cancer.

The chain links TRBV4-2 to TRBJ2-5; D is perhaps TRBD1 (6 bases). Germline V gene data show CDR1 as LGHNA and CDR2 as YNFKEQ. The CDR3 sequence is 15 residues long. Trimming cost V 1 base and J 5 bases, with 14 bases left between them. CDR3 region: CASSQADGQGETQYF. In DNA form, the CDR3 reads TGTGCCAGCAGCCAAGCTGACGGCCAGGGGGAGACCCAGTACTTC.

The gene calls are TRBV6-6 and TRBJ2-1, with TRBD2 identical over 10 bases. Unmatched junction bases numbered 17, after V lost 8 bases and J lost 10 bases. From germline, CDR1 is MNHNY and CDR2 SVGAGI (reference sequence). CDR3 length: 16 residues. The CDR3 loop is CASSRAQRGGVGEQFF. CDR3 nucleotide sequence: TGTGCCAGCTCGAGGGCCCAGCGGGGGGGAGTTGGGGAGCAGTTCTTC.

This clone was recorded only once. The chain employs TRBV7-2 and TRBJ1-3; D call uncertain. Trimming left V 1 base short and J 0 bases short, with 10 bases between. The CDR3 consists of 16 residues. Germline V lookup: CDR1 SGHTA, CDR2 FQGNSA. CDR3 nucleotides: TGTGCCAGCAGCTTAGGGCAGGCCCTCTCTGGAAACACCATATATTTT. Protein: CASSLGQALSGNTIYF.

The chain recombines TRBV28 with TRBJ1-6; D may be TRBD1 (6 bases). The CDR3 contains 14 residues. V lost 9 bases and J 0 bases, leaving 9 bases between the germline ends. The germline CDR1 and CDR2 sequences are MDHEN and SYDVKM. The CDR3: CASKTGSYNSPLHF. DNA of the CDR3: TGTGCCAGTAAGACAGGCTCCTATAATTCACCCCTCCACTTT. Full variable domain (remainder filled in from reference TRBV28 and TRBJ1-6): DVKVTQSSRYLVKRTGEKVFLECVQDMDHENMFWYRQDPGLGLRLIYFSYDVKMKEKGDIPEGYSVSREKKERFSLILESASTNQTSMYLCASKTGSYNSPLHFGNGTRLTVT.

As concerns this clone: One end of the junction fails to match germline, which may point to a read error. This sequence joins TRBV18 and TRBJ1-1, with a possible D match to TRBD1 (6 bases). This CDR3 has 16 residues. Per germline, CDR1 KGHSH and CDR2 LQKENI. The CDR3 protein is CASSVSGGAMKTEAFF. The DNA for the CDR3 is TGTGCCAGCTCAGTATCCGGGGGGGCCATGAAGACTGAAGCTTTCTTT.

This clone was picked up a small number of times. The chain is built from TRBV11-2 and TRBJ2-7; D unclear. Germline V gene sequence: CDR1 SGHAT, CDR2 FQNNGV. The CDR3 covers 14 residues. V was shortened by 4 bases and J by 6 bases, with 16 bases between the two germline ends. In nucleotides, the CDR3 is TGTGCCAGCAGCTCGAAGACCTGGTCAGGCGAGCAGTACTTC. Protein product: CASSSKTWSGEQYF.

The chain recombines TRBV5-1 with TRBJ2-1; weak D call: TRBD2 (5 bases). The CDR3 extends over 16 amino acids. The germline V gene encodes CDR1 SGHRS and CDR2 YFSETQ. V was shortened by 4 bases and J by 5 bases, with 19 bases between the two germline ends. The CDR3 DNA reads TGCGCCAGCAGCCCGCAAGCGGAAATCTCTGACAATGAGCAGTTCTTC. It is translated as CASSPQAEISDNEQFF.

The V call is TRBV9, the J call TRBJ2-1; 9 nucleotides line up with TRBD2. The CDR3 consists of 17 residues. Germline assignment: CDR1 SGDLS and CDR2 YYNGEE. Trimming took 4 bases from V and 7 from J; bases not matched to a gene: 15. CDR3 protein: CASSSRGSGRTSNEQFF. The CDR3 DNA follows: TGTGCCAGCAGCTCCCGAGGGAGCGGGAGGACCTCGAATGAGCAGTTCTTC.

The V and J genes are TRBV28 and TRBJ2-7, with TRBD2 matching 8 bases. The CDR3 loop spans 13 amino acids. CDR1 and CDR2 from the germline V gene are MDHEN and SYDVKM. V lost 7 bases to trimming and J lost 12 bases; unmatched junction nucleotides: 14. CDR3 nucleotide sequence: TGTGCCAGCACTAGCAACCACAGGACTAGCCCGTACTTC. It translates to CASTSNHRTSPYF.

This rearrangement joins TRBV6-1 to TRBJ2-5; D not resolved. Trimming pared 2 bases from V and 7 bases from J, leaving 11 bases between. The CDR3 is made up of 13 amino acids. Germline CDR1 and CDR2: MNHNS and SASEGT. The CDR3 nucleotides are TGTGCCAGCAGTGAACCGACTCTTCGGACCCAGTACTTC. Its protein product is CASSEPTLRTQYF.

The rearrangement links TRBV5-1 to TRBJ2-7; the D is unclear. Trimming removed 4 bases from V and 3 bases from J, with 14 bases in between. This CDR3 contains 14 residues. Germline V CDR1 and CDR2: SGHRS, YFSETQ. CDR3 DNA: TGCGCCAGCAGCCCCATGGTGGGGATCTACGAGCAGTACTTC. This gives the protein CASSPMVGIYEQYF.

This clone was detected only once. A junction end diverges from the germline sequence, so it may reflect a read error. The chain couples TRBV28 to TRBJ1-1; D remains ambiguous. The CDR3 has 14 residues. Germline loops: CDR1 MDHEN, CDR2 SYDVKM. CDR3 DNA sequence: TGTGCCAGCAGTTATCAAATGCCGTCCGTGTTAGCTCTCTTT. It yields the protein CASSYQMPSVLALF.

The CDR3 loop is CATSRDLGQAGTHFYGYTF. In DNA form, the CDR3 reads TGTGCCACCAGCAGAGATCTCGGACAGGCCGGAACCCACTTCTATGGCTACACCTTC. The V call is TRBV15, the J call TRBJ1-2; 7 bases are a match to TRBD1. Germline CDR1 and CDR2: LNHNV and YYDKDF (reference sequence). With V trimmed by 0 bases and J by 4 bases, 17 bases remained unmatched. The CDR3 consists of 19 residues. The full variable domain, in which reference TRBV15 and TRBJ1-2 provide the parts outside the CDR3, is DAMVIQNPRYQVTQFGKPVTLSCSQTLNHNVMYWYQQKSSQAPKLLFHYYDKDFNNEADTPDNFQSRRPNTSFCFLDIRSPGLGDTAMYLCATSRDLGQAGTHFYGYTFGSGTRLTVV.

The V and J genes are TRBV11-3 and TRBJ2-2, with D tentatively TRBD1 or TRBD2 (6 bases each). V gave up 5 bases and J gave up 0 bases, with 19 bases separating them. The CDR3 contains 18 residues. CDR1 and CDR2 from the germline V gene are SGHNT and YENEEA. CDR3 region: CASSPRGLGGSNTGELFF. The CDR3, as DNA: TGTGCCAGCAGCCCTCGCGGATTAGGGGGGTCGAACACCGGGGAGCTGTTTTTT.

This clone was detected only once. The V and J genes are TRBV18 and TRBJ2-1, with TRBD2 identical over 9 bases. The CDR3 contains 17 residues. Germline CDR1 and CDR2: KGHSH and LQKENI. After removal of 4 bases from V and 7 bases from J, the junction contained 14 bases not matched to a gene. This chain's CDR3 is CASSLEVAGATGNEQFF. The CDR3 bases are TGTGCCAGCTCACTAGAAGTAGCGGGAGCCACCGGGAATGAGCAGTTCTTC.

About this clone: Its ends do not fully match the called genes, so a read error is possible. The chain uses TRBV7-2 and TRBJ2-3; 10 nucleotides match TRBD2. There are 16 residues in the CDR3. Looked up from germline, CDR1 is SGHTA and CDR2 is FQGNSA. The CDR3 loop reads CASSKLAGSFTGTQYF. The CDR3 DNA follows: TGTGCCAGCAGCAAACTAGCGGGATCTTTCACAGGTACGCAGTATTTT.

The V and J genes are TRBV19 and TRBJ1-4; D possibly corresponds to TRBD1 (6 bases). Germline assignment: CDR1 LNHDA and CDR2 SQIVND (reference sequence). V was trimmed by 5 bases and J by 7 bases, leaving 20 bases between them. The CDR3 has 16 amino acids. The CDR3 reads CASSLAGDYVGEKLFF. In DNA, the CDR3 is TGTGCCAGTAGTTTGGCAGGGGATTACGTCGGTGAAAAACTGTTTTTT.

The rearrangement uses TRBV6-5 and TRBJ2-3; TRBD2 might be the D (7 bases). Trimming removed 5 bases from V and 1 base from J, with 13 bases in between. Germline assignment: CDR1 MNHEY and CDR2 SVGAGI. The CDR3 spans 15 residues. As DNA, the CDR3 is TGTGCCAGCAGTCTACGGGGGGCCGGCACAGATACGCAGTATTTT. Translating it yields CASSLRGAGTDTQYF.

This chain joins TRBV7-9 and TRBJ2-6; D gene unclear. Germline values: CDR1 SEHNR, CDR2 FQNEAQ (reference sequence). V dropped 3 bases and J dropped 0 bases, with 9 bases sitting between them. This CDR3 has 16 amino acids. The CDR3 bases are TGTGCCAGCAGCTTTTGGTTTCGCTCTGGGGCCAACGTCCTGACTTTC. It codes for CASSFWFRSGANVLTF.

This clone was seen once. V gene TRBV18 combines with J gene TRBJ1-2; 7 positions agree with TRBD1. V gave up 6 bases and J gave up 2 bases; unmatched junction bases: 3. The germline gives CDR1 KGHSH, CDR2 LQKENI. CDR3 length: 13 amino acids. Here the CDR3 reads CASSVTGNYGYTF. DNA of the CDR3: TGTGCCAGCTCCGTGACAGGGAACTATGGCTACACCTTC.

The chain couples TRBV7-9 to TRBJ1-2, with 7 bases aligning to TRBD1. This CDR3 comprises 17 residues. J was trimmed by 5 bases and V by 5 bases; bases with no gene match: 17. Germline V gives CDR1 SEHNR, CDR2 FQNEAQ (reference sequence). CDR3 DNA: TGTGCCAGCAGCCCGGCCGGGACAGTAGGTGGTGGGTATGGCTACACCTTC. Translated, it gives CASSPAGTVGGGYGYTF.

V gene TRBV9 combines with J gene TRBJ2-1; TRBD2 agrees at 7 bases. J was trimmed by 8 bases and V by 4 bases; bases with no gene match: 6. Germline CDR1 SGDLS, CDR2 YYNGEE. This CDR3 spans 13 amino acids. The CDR3 bases are TGTGCCAGCAGCCCCCGGACTAGGGATGAGCAGTTCTTC. This gives the protein CASSPRTRDEQFF. Full variable domain (outside the CDR3, taken from reference TRBV9 and TRBJ2-1): DSGVTQTPKHLITATGQRVTLRCSPRSGDLSVYWYQQSLDQGLQFLIQYYNGEERAKGNILERFSAQQFPDLHSELNLSSLELGDSALYFCASSPRTRDEQFFGPGTRLTVL.

V gene TRBV7-2 combines with J gene TRBJ2-3; D uncertain. The CDR3 consists of 13 residues. V lost 5 bases to trimming and J lost 0 bases, with 6 bases between them. Germline V gene sequence: CDR1 SGHTA, CDR2 FQGNSA. The CDR3, as DNA: TGTGCCAGCAGCACCTACAGCACAGATACGCAGTATTTT. It yields the protein CASSTYSTDTQYF.

CDR3 nucleotides: TGTGCCAGCTCACCACCGAATAGAGGGGACAAAAACATTCAGTACTTC. Protein: CASSPPNRGDKNIQYF. This chain connects TRBV18 to TRBJ2-4; D is possibly TRBD1 or TRBD2 (5 bases each). CDR3 size: 16 residues. V lost 0 bases, J lost 3 bases, and 12 bases lay in between. Germline CDR1 is KGHSH and CDR2 is LQKENI.

J is TRBJ2-5 and V is TRBV28, with TRBD1 identical over 7 bases. Germline-derived CDR1 and CDR2 are MDHEN and SYDVKM. The CDR3 contains 13 residues. Trimming at V came to 6 bases and at J to 6 bases, leaving 7 bases not matched to a gene. Written as DNA, the CDR3 is TGTGCCAGCAGCCGAGACAGGGTAAAGACCCAGTACTTC. It codes for CASSRDRVKTQYF.

V usage is TRBV6-5 and J usage is TRBJ2-3, with TRBD1 identical over 7 bases. The V and J ends lost 2 bases and 4 bases, in that order; junction bases with no gene match: 9. This CDR3 contains 16 residues. The germline gives CDR1 MNHEY, CDR2 SVGAGI. CDR3 nucleotides: TGTGCCAGCAGTTACGGGCAGGGGGTATCCGCAGATACGCAGTATTTT. Translating it yields CASSYGQGVSADTQYF.

The chain has TRBV6-5 and TRBJ2-7, with D perhaps TRBD1 or TRBD2 (5 bases each). There are 14 residues in the CDR3. Germline loops: CDR1 MNHEY, CDR2 SVGAGI. Trimming took 2 bases from V and 2 from J, leaving 10 bases between them. This chain's CDR3 is CASSYRDGTYEQYF. CDR3 nucleotides: TGTGCCAGCAGTTACCGGGACGGAACCTACGAGCAGTACTTC.

This clone was counted once. The chain links TRBV27 to TRBJ1-3; 9 bases match TRBD1. This CDR3 is built from 14 residues. Germline V CDR1 and CDR2: MNHEY, SMNVEV (reference sequence). V lost 5 bases and J lost 8; bases outside the gene matches: 7. As DNA, the CDR3 is TGTGCCAGCAGTCCCGGACAGGGGAGAGACACCATATATTTT. Amino acid sequence: CASSPGQGRDTIYF.

The chain carries TRBV5-1 and TRBJ2-7, with D unclear. The CDR3 sequence is 16 residues long. V was clipped by 2 bases and J by 0 bases, with 15 bases between them. Germline CDR1 is SGHRS and CDR2 is YFSETQ. In DNA, the CDR3 is TGCGCCAGCAGCTTAATACACCTATCTCTCTCCTACGAGCAGTACTTC. Encoded protein: CASSLIHLSLSYEQYF.

The gene calls are TRBV18 and TRBJ2-1; perhaps TRBD1 as D (7 bases). This CDR3 contains 12 residues. Germline loops: CDR1 KGHSH, CDR2 LQKENI. The germline V and J ends were trimmed by 5 bases and 8 bases, with 10 bases remaining between them. The DNA of the CDR3 is TGTGCCAGCTCAGACAGGGAGGATGAGCAGTTCTTC. Its protein product is CASSDREDEQFF.